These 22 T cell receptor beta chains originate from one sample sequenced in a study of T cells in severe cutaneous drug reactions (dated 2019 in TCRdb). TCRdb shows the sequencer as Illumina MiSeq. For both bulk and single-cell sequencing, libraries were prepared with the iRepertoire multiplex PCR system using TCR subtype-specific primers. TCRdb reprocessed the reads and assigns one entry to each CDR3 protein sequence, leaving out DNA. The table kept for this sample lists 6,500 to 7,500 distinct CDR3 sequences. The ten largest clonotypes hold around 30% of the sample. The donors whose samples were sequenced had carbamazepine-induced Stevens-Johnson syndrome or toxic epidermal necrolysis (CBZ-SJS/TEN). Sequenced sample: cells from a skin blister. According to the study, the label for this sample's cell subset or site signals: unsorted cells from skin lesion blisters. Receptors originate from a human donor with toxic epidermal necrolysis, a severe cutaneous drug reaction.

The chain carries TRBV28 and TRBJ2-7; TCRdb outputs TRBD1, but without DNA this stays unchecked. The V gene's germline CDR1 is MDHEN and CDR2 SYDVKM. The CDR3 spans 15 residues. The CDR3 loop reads CASTWSPEGDYEQYF.

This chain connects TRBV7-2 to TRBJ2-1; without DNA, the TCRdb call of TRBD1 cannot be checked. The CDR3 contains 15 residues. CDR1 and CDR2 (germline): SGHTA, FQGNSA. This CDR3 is CASSLAGTDYNEQFF.

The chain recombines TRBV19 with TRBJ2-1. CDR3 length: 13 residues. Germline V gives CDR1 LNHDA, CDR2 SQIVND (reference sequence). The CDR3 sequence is CASSLWIDNEQFF.

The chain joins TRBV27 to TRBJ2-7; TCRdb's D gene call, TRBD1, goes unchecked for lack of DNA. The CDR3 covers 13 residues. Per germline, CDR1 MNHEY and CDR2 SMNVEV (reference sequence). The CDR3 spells CASGGQGPLEQYF.

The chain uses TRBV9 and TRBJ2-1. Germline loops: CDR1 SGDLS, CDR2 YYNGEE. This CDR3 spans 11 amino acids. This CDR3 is CASSGIREQFF. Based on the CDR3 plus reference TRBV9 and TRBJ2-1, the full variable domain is DSGVTQTPKHLITATGQRVTLRCSPRSGDLSVYWYQQSLDQGLQFLIQYYNGEERAKGNILERFSAQQFPDLHSELNLSSLELGDSALYFCASSGIREQFFGPGTRLTVL.

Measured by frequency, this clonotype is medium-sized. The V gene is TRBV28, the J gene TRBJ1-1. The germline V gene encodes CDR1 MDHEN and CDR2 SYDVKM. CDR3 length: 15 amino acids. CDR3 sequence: CASTPLAAMNTEAFF.

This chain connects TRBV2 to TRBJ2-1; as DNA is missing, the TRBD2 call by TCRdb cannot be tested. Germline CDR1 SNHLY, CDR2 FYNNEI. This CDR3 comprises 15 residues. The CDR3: CASSESSGSYNEQFF. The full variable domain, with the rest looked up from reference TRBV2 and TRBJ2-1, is EPEVTQTPSHQVTQMGQEVILRCVPISNHLYFYWYRQILGQKVEFLVSFYNNEISEKSEIFDDQFSVERPDGSNFTLKIRSTKLEDSAMYFCASSESSGSYNEQFFGPGTRLTVL.

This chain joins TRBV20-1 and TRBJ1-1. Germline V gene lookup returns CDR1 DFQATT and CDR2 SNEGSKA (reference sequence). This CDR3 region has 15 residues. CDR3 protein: CSARDVRQLNTEAFF.

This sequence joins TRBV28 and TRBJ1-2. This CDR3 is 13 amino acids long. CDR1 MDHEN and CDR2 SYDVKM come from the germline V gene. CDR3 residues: CASSLTRNYGYTF.

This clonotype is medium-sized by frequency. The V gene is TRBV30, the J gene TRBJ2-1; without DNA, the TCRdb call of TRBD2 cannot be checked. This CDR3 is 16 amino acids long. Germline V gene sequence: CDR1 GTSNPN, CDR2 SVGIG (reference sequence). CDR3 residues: CAWSGDGPRSYNEQFF.

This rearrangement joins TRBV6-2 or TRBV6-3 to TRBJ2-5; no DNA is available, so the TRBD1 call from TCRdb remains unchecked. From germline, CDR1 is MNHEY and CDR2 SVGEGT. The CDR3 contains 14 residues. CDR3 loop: CASRKQGAWETQYF.

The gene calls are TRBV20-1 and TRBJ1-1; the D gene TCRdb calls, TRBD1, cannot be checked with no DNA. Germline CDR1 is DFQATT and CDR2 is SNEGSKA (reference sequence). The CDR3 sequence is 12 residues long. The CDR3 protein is CSAPRGGREAFF.

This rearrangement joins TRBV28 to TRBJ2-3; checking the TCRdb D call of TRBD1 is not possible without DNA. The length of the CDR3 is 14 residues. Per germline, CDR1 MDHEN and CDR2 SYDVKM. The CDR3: CASSLLTGVDTQYF. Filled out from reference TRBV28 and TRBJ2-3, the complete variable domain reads DVKVTQSSRYLVKRTGEKVFLECVQDMDHENMFWYRQDPGLGLRLIYFSYDVKMKEKGDIPEGYSVSREKKERFSLILESASTNQTSMYLCASSLLTGVDTQYFGPGTRLTVL.

The CDR3 sequence: CSVSGTGVYTF. The chain employs TRBV29-1 and TRBJ1-2; TCRdb picks TRBD1, but there is no DNA to check that call. In germline, CDR1 is SQVTM, CDR2 ANQGSEA. The CDR3 loop spans 11 amino acids.

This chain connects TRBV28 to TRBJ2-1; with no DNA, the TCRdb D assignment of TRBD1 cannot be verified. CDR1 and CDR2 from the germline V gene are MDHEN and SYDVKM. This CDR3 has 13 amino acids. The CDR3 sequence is CASSLWRLAEQFF.

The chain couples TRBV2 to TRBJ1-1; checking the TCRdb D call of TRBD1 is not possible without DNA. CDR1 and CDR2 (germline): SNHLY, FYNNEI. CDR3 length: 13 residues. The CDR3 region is CASSERGTTEAFF.

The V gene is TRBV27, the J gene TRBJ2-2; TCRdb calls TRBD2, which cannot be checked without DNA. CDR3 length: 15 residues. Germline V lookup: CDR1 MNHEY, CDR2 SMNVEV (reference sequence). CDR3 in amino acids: CASSFLAGGSGELFF.

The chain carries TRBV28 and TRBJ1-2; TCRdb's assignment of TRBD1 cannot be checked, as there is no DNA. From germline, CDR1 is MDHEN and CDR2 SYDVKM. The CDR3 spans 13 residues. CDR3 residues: CASSTGKNYGYTF.

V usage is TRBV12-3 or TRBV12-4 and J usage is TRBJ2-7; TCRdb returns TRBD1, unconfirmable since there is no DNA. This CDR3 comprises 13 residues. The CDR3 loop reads CASSSNGGYEQYF.

CDR3 loop: CASSLTRTPFYGYTF. This chain joins TRBV28 and TRBJ1-2; TCRdb's D gene call, TRBD1, goes unchecked for lack of DNA. The CDR3 is 15 residues long. Germline V CDR1 and CDR2: MDHEN, SYDVKM.

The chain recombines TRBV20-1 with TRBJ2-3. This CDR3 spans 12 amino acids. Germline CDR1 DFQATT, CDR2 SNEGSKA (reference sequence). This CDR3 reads CSAGLSTDTQYF.

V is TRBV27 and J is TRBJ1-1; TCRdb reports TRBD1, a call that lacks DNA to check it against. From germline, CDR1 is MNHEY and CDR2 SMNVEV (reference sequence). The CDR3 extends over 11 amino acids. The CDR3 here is CASGPSTGSFF.